A selection of T cell receptor beta chains follows, all from one sample in a study of shared clonotypes between healthy human individuals. The data were produced by immunoSEQ multiplex PCR, yet TCRdb's version contains in-frame clones alone and is incomplete. Among 660,000 or so clones listed, around 96% were seen once. Sequencing used naive CD8+ T cells sorted from blood. Receptors originate from a young woman in good health. Both conserved end residues are part of each CDR3. Each record gives: V gene, J gene, CDR3 protein.

>TRBV28|TRBJ2-4
CASSPGLAGFPAKNIQYF
>TRBV27|TRBJ2-6
CASSIGTGGANVLTF
>TRBV27|TRBJ1-1
CASSLFQGNPEAFF
>TRBV9|TRBJ2-2
CASSAGPTGELFF
>TRBV19|TRBJ2-1
CASRGRSYNEQFF
>TRBV4-2|TRBJ2-7
CASSQEGQPDYEQYF
>TRBV29-1|TRBJ1-2
CSASTGFYGYTF
>TRBV6-4|TRBJ2-1
CASSLTIAGAYNEQFF
>TRBV7-9|TRBJ1-1
CASSFRPYDDRDEAFF
>TRBV25-1|TRBJ2-2
CASSVRAGTNTGELFF
>TRBV5-5|TRBJ2-2
CASTRPDHTGELFF
>TRBV28|TRBJ2-7
CASSLLGSLYEQYF
>TRBV28|TRBJ2-7
CASSRPGPTSVEQYF
>TRBV27|TRBJ2-5
CATLGETGGTQYF
>TRBV10-3|TRBJ1-4
CAISESGTGLNEKLFF
>TRBV29-1|TRBJ1-1
CSVHRRTNTEAFF
>TRBV6-1|TRBJ2-7
CASSDWGEGYEQYF
>TRBV11-3|TRBJ2-6
CASAHRTGAGANVLTF
>TRBV4-1|TRBJ2-7
CASSLSTSYEQYF
>TRBV2|TRBJ2-5
CASKNKDRETQYF